This T cell receptor beta chain was found in a study of HIV-infected patients and healthy controls. Reverse transcription used approximately 500 ng RNA and constant-region primers for alpha and beta. Separate chain-specific third strand synthesis with multiplexing indices produced the alpha and beta libraries. One primer pair amplified all rearrangements per chain; each cDNA got molecular barcodes. Using its own MiXCR run on the 5' RACE reads, TCRdb lists one record per CDR3 protein. This sample yields some 9,900 distinct CDR3 sequences, of which about 5% are seen a single time; about 15% belongs to the top ten. The repertoire came from unfractionated whole blood and reflected all unsorted peripheral T cells. V was trimmed by 2 bases and J by 8 bases, leaving 15 bases between them. CDR1 and CDR2 (germline): PRHDT, FYEKMQ (reference sequence). This CDR3 contains 14 residues. Study observations and caveats: Size-matched repertoire data failed to replicate the apparent Gini index recovery after therapy in HIV-infected patients. HIV-infected repertoires had significantly higher mean Gini indices than controls, possibly reflecting oligoclonality. HIV-associated CDR3 frequencies dropped significantly during therapy; CMV-associated ones, mostly rising, changed nonsignificantly.

Many counts were recorded for this clonotype. Its antigen remains unknown. The sample was blood, taken before antiretroviral therapy. This sequence originates from an adult with HIV infection. The chain has TRBV13 and TRBJ1-2; the D gene is possibly TRBD1 (6 bases). The CDR3 DNA sequence: TGTGCCAGCAGCTTACGCGGGGGCGCGGGGGGCTACACCTTC. Its protein is CASSLRGGAGGYTF.